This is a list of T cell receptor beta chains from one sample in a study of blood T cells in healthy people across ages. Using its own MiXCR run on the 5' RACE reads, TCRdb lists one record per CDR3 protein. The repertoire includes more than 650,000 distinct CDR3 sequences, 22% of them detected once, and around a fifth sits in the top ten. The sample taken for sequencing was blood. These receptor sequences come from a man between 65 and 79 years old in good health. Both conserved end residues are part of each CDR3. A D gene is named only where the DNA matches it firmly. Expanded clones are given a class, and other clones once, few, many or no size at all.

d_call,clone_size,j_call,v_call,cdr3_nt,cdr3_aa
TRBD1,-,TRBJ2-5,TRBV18,TGTGCCAGCTCACCGGGGACAGGCTCTCAAGAGACCCAGTACTTC,CASSPGTGSQETQYF
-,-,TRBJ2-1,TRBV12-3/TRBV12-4,TGTGCCAGCAGTTGGGCAGAGACCAACAATGAGCAGTTCTTC,CASSWAETNNEQFF
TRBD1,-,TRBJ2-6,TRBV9,TGTGCCAGCAGCGTCCGAACAGGGGCTGGGGCCAACGTCCTGACTTTC,CASSVRTGAGANVLTF
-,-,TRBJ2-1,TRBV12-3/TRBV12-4,TGTGCCAGCACCTGGACTGGGGTTAGGGGTTACAATGAGCAGTTCTTC,CASTWTGVRGYNEQFF
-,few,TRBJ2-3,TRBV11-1,TGTGCCAGCAGCTCTCTCCGTCGGGATACGCAGTATTTT,CASSSLRRDTQYF
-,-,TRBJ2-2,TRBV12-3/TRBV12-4,TGTGCCAGCAGTCCACGGGACAAAACACAGATTGAGTACGGGGAGCTGTTTTTT,CASSPRDKTQIEYGELFF
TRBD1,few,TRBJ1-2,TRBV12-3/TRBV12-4,TGTGCCAGTGCCGGCGGGACAGCCCTCTATGGCTACACCTTC,CASAGGTALYGYTF
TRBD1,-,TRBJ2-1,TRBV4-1,TGCGCCAGCAGCCCTATGACAGGGGGTAGGGATGAGCAGTTCTTC,CASSPMTGGRDEQFF
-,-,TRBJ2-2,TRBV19,TGTGCCAGTAGTCCCCACAGGATCGCGAACACCGGGGAGCTGTTTTTT,CASSPHRIANTGELFF
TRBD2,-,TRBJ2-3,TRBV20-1,TGCAGTGAAACTAGCGGGCGAATGAATACGCAGTATTTT,CSETSGRMNTQYF
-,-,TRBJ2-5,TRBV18,TGTGCCAGCTCACCATCAAAGGGCAAAGAAGAGACCCAGTACTTC,CASSPSKGKEETQYF
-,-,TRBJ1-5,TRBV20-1,TGCAGTGCTAGTCAGGGAAGCCTTCAGCCCCAGCATTTT,CSASQGSLQPQHF
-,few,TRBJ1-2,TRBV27,TGTGCCAGCAGTTTAGAGGGCGCCCGTGGCTACACCTTC,CASSLEGARGYTF
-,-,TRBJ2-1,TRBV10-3,TGTGCCATCTGGACTCCCCAATACAATGAGCAGTTCTTC,CAIWTPQYNEQFF
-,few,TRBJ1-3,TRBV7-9,TGTGCCAGCAGCTTAGTTGCGGTCCCCGGAAACACCATATATTTT,CASSLVAVPGNTIYF
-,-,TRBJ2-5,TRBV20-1,TGCAGTGCGCCTGCGGACGGGGAGACCCAGTACTTC,CSAPADGETQYF
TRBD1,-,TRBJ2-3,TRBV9,TGTGCCAGCAGCGCACCCGAACAGACAGGGCTCACAGATACGCAGTATTTT,CASSAPEQTGLTDTQYF
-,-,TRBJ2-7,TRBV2,TGTGCCAGCAGTACGGGGCTCACGGAAAAACAGTACTTC,CASSTGLTEKQYF
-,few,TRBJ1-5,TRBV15,TGTGCCACCAGCAGAGATCATCAGCCCCAGCATTTT,CATSRDHQPQHF
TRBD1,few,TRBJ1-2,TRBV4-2,TGTGCCAGCAGTAATTCACAGGGGTATGGCTACACCTTC,CASSNSQGYGYTF
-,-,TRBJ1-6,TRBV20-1,TGCAGTGCCGAAGCCGATGCGTATTCACCCCTCCACTTT,CSAEADAYSPLHF
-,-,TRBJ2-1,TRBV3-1,TGTGCCAGCTGCCATTCTTCGAGCTCCTACAATGAGCAGTTCTTC,CASCHSSSSYNEQFF
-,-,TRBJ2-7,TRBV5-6,TGTGCCGGCAGCTTGGTAGCGCTACCCTCCTACGAGCAGTACTTC,CAGSLVALPSYEQYF
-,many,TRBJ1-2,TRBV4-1,TGCGCCAGCAGCCAAGAGGGCAGGGGCTATGGCTACACCTTC,CASSQEGRGYGYTF
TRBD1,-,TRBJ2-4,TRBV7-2,TGTGCCAGCAGCTCCGGACAGGGGAACATTCAGTACTTC,CASSSGQGNIQYF
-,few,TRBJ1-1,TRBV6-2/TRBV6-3,TGTGCCAGCAGTTCTATGCAGGGCGGGACTTTCTTT,CASSSMQGGTFF
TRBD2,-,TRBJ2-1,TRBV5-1,TGCGCCAGCAGCTGGCTAGCGGGGGGGCTCAATGAGCAGTTCTTC,CASSWLAGGLNEQFF
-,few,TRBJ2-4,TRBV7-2,TGTGCCAGCAGCTTAGCGGGGGGAAACATTCAGTACTTC,CASSLAGGNIQYF
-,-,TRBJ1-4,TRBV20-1,TGCAGTGCTAGAGATATGGGTTTTGGTGAAAAACTGTTTTTT,CSARDMGFGEKLFF
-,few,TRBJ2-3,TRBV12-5,TGTGCTAGTGGTTTGGTATTAACTGGATCACCCGGTACGCAGTATTTT,CASGLVLTGSPGTQYF
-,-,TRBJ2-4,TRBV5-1,TGCGCCAGCAGCTTGGGCTCGACAAGGGAGATAGGCATTCAGTACTTC,CASSLGSTREIGIQYF
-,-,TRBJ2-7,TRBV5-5,TGTGCCAGCAGCTCAATAGGCGTTTCCTACGAGCAGTACTTC,CASSSIGVSYEQYF
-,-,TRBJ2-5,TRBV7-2,TGTGCCAGCAGCATGGTAGTGGGGAGGCGAGAGACCCAGTACTTC,CASSMVVGRRETQYF
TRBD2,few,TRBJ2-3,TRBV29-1,TGCAGCGTGGGGACTAGCGGGGAGGATACGCAGTATTTT,CSVGTSGEDTQYF
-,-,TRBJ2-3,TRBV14,TGTGCCAGCAGCCAAGGGGTTCATAGCACAGATACGCAGTATTTT,CASSQGVHSTDTQYF
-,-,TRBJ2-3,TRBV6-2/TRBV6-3,TGTGCCAGCAGTGTCCGAAGAGGGGGAGATACGCAGTATTTT,CASSVRRGGDTQYF
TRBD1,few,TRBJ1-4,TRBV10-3,TGTGCCACCGGACAGGGAGGGGAAAAACTGTTTTTT,CATGQGGEKLFF